The 28 T cell receptor beta chains listed next were all sequenced from one sample in a study of shared clonotypes between healthy human individuals. Some clones are missing from TCRdb's copy, which holds only in-frame ones; the method was immunoSEQ multiplex PCR. The table has some 500,000 clones, more than 95% seen once. The sequencing sample was made of naive CD4+ T cells sorted from blood. Subset defined: CD45RA+ positively selected. Every receptor here comes from a woman aged 30 to 39 in good health.

The CDR3 DNA sequence: TGTGCCATCAGTGAAACAGGGACTCCGAGCTCCTACGAGCAGTACTTC. Encoded protein: CAISETGTPSSYEQYF. The genes are TRBV10-3 and TRBJ2-7; D might be TRBD1 or TRBD2, each matching 6 bases. The V and J ends lost 3 bases and 0 bases respectively, with 15 bases between them. The CDR3 has 16 amino acids. Looked up from germline, CDR1 is ENHRY and CDR2 is SYGVKD.

The chain has TRBV5-1 and TRBJ1-2, with 8 bases fitting TRBD1. Germline trimming cut 3 bases from V and 2 bases from J; bases unmatched to any gene: 6. This CDR3 has 15 residues. Per the germline V gene, CDR1 is SGHRS and CDR2 is YFSETQ. The CDR3 reads CASSSKTGANYGYTF. In DNA form, the CDR3 reads TGCGCCAGCAGCTCGAAGACAGGGGCAAACTATGGCTACACCTTC. Drawing the rest from reference TRBV5-1 and TRBJ1-2, the complete variable domain is KAGVTQTPRYLIKTRGQQVTLSCSPISGHRSVSWYQQTPGQGLQFLFEYFSETQRNKGNFPGRFSGRQFSNSRSEMNVSTLELGDSALYLCASSSKTGANYGYTFGSGTRLTVV.

The chain links TRBV28 to TRBJ1-2; D gene uncertain. Germline-derived CDR1 and CDR2 are MDHEN and SYDVKM. This CDR3 comprises 12 residues. V shed 2 bases and J shed 7 bases, with 8 bases lying between them. CDR3: CASSLLEGGYTF. The DNA of the CDR3 is TGTGCCAGCAGTTTACTCGAGGGTGGCTACACCTTC.

V and J are TRBV30 and TRBJ2-7; possibly TRBD1 or TRBD2 for D (6 bases each). V lost 4 bases to trimming and J lost 6 bases, with 22 bases between them. Germline V gives CDR1 GTSNPN, CDR2 SVGIG (reference sequence). This CDR3 has 15 amino acids. This chain's CDR3 is CAWNGGGGASSEQYF. The CDR3 DNA reads TGTGCCTGGAATGGTGGGGGCGGGGCCTCTTCCGAGCAGTACTTC.

The chain joins TRBV28 to TRBJ2-3; no firm D call. The germline CDR1 and CDR2 sequences are MDHEN and SYDVKM. The CDR3 length is 13 residues. Trimming took off 10 bases at V and 6 bases at J, with 17 bases between the two ends. DNA of the CDR3: TGTGCCACCTCGGGTGGGTACGCGGATACGCAGTATTTT. The encoded protein is CATSGGYADTQYF.

The gene calls are TRBV28 and TRBJ1-2; D is uncertain. CDR3 size: 11 residues. Germline CDR1 MDHEN, CDR2 SYDVKM. With 8 bases removed from V and 0 bases from J, the gap between germline ends came to 4 bases. CDR3 sequence reads: CASQANYGYTF. CDR3 sequence (DNA): TGTGCCAGCCAAGCTAACTATGGCTACACCTTC.

The rearrangement links TRBV5-1 to TRBJ1-1, with TRBD1 matching over 7 bases. Germline lookup yields CDR1 SGHRS and CDR2 YFSETQ. The CDR3 sequence is 15 residues long. V lost 2 bases to trimming and J lost 4 bases; unmatched junction nucleotides: 8. This CDR3 is CASSFKGAQSTEAFF. In nucleotides, the CDR3 is TGCGCCAGCAGCTTTAAGGGGGCGCAGAGCACTGAAGCTTTCTTT.

V usage is TRBV28 and J usage is TRBJ2-1, with D tentatively TRBD1 or TRBD2 (6 bases each). V was clipped by 3 bases and J by 5 bases, with 14 bases between them. CDR1 MDHEN and CDR2 SYDVKM come from the germline V gene. CDR3 length: 15 amino acids. DNA for the CDR3: TGTGCCAGCAGTTTTCGGGGGCGCCTAGACAATGAGCAGTTCTTC. Its translation: CASSFRGRLDNEQFF.

The chain is built from TRBV7-9 and TRBJ1-2, with 7 bases matching TRBD1. Germline CDR1 reads SEHNR; CDR2 reads FQNEAQ (reference sequence). The CDR3 covers 15 residues. Trimming cost V 5 bases and J 3 bases; bases outside gene matches: 9. The CDR3 loop is CASSTGTAIDYGYTF. The CDR3 nucleotides are TGTGCCAGCAGCACCGGGACAGCCATCGACTATGGCTACACCTTC.

The chain has TRBV2 and TRBJ2-1, with 9 bases matching TRBD1. The length of the CDR3 is 16 residues. Looked up from germline, CDR1 is SNHLY and CDR2 is FYNNEI. V gave up 6 bases and J gave up 5 bases; unmatched junction bases: 11. CDR3 region: CASRLTGTGPNNEQFF. In nucleotides, the CDR3 is TGTGCCAGCAGACTCACCGGGACAGGGCCCAACAATGAGCAGTTCTTC.

This chain links TRBV6-5 with TRBJ2-3; no clear D gene. Trimming cost V 5 bases and J 2 bases, with 11 bases left between them. Germline-derived CDR1 and CDR2 are MNHEY and SVGAGI. This CDR3 is built from 14 residues. The CDR3 spells CASSDTYNTDTQYF. The CDR3 DNA sequence: TGTGCCAGCAGTGACACCTACAACACAGATACGCAGTATTTT.

CDR3 in amino acids: CASIHKRGRREETQYF. The CDR3 DNA is TGTGCCAGCATCCACAAGAGGGGGCGCCGGGAAGAGACCCAGTACTTC. The chain combines TRBV28 with TRBJ2-5; 7 nucleotides align to TRBD1. The junction had 14 bases not matched to a gene; V was cut back by 7 bases and J by 3 bases. The germline CDR1 and CDR2 sequences are MDHEN and SYDVKM. The CDR3 runs to 16 residues.

The genes are TRBV27 and TRBJ2-7; no clear D gene. V was trimmed by 0 bases and J by 4 bases, leaving 10 bases between them. The CDR3 runs 14 residues. CDR1 is MNHEY, CDR2 SMNVEV, per germline (reference sequence). The CDR3 loop is CASSLSTESYEQYF. The CDR3, as DNA: TGTGCCAGCAGTTTATCGACCGAATCTTACGAGCAGTACTTC.

The chain recombines TRBV11-1 with TRBJ2-2; a possible D gene is TRBD2 (5 bases). The CDR3 spans 15 residues. Trimming cost V 2 bases and J 1 base, with 8 bases left between them. Germline V lookup: CDR1 SGHAT, CDR2 FQDESV (reference sequence). The CDR3 sequence: CASSLLAGNTGELFF. CDR3 nucleotide sequence: TGTGCCAGCAGCTTACTGGCGGGGAACACCGGGGAGCTGTTTTTT.

CDR3 nucleotides: TGTGCCAGCAGCAATTACAATGAGCAGTTCTTC. The encoded protein is CASSNYNEQFF. The chain is built from TRBV6-6 and TRBJ2-1; D uncertain. From germline, CDR1 is MNHNY and CDR2 SVGAGI (reference sequence). V was trimmed by 6 bases and J by 4 bases, leaving 4 bases between them. There are 11 residues in the CDR3.

This chain joins TRBV11-2 and TRBJ2-1; no clear D gene. From germline, CDR1 is SGHAT and CDR2 FQNNGV. Trimming removed 6 bases at V and 5 bases at J, with 20 bases between. CDR3 length: 16 residues. The CDR3 reads CASSPSGPQVNNEQFF. The CDR3 nucleotides are TGTGCCAGCAGTCCTTCTGGGCCGCAGGTAAACAATGAGCAGTTCTTC.

The V and J genes are TRBV28 and TRBJ2-7; D tentatively fits TRBD1 or TRBD2 (5 bases each). CDR1 is MDHEN and CDR2 is SYDVKM in the germline V gene. V gave up 6 bases and J gave up 0 bases, with 12 bases separating them. The CDR3 contains 14 residues. CDR3 nucleotide sequence: TGTGCCAGCAGGGGATGGGGGACCTCCTACGAGCAGTACTTC. Translating it yields CASRGWGTSYEQYF. The whole variable domain, filled in from reference TRBV28 and TRBJ2-7, reads DVKVTQSSRYLVKRTGEKVFLECVQDMDHENMFWYRQDPGLGLRLIYFSYDVKMKEKGDIPEGYSVSREKKERFSLILESASTNQTSMYLCASRGWGTSYEQYFGPGTRLTVT.

The V gene is TRBV2, the J gene TRBJ2-7, with TRBD2 matching 8 bases. The CDR3 contains 14 residues. V shed 4 bases and J 4 bases; nucleotides not matched to a gene: 6. From germline, CDR1 is SNHLY and CDR2 FYNNEI. The CDR3 protein is CASSGLAKMYEQYF. In DNA form, the CDR3 reads TGTGCCAGCAGTGGACTAGCGAAGATGTACGAGCAGTACTTC.

The chain employs TRBV5-1 and TRBJ2-5; D is undetermined. V lost 5 bases, J lost 1 base, and 3 bases lay in between. Looked up from germline, CDR1 is SGHRS and CDR2 is YFSETQ. This CDR3 region has 11 residues. CDR3: CASRIQETQYF. The CDR3 DNA is TGCGCCAGCAGAATCCAAGAGACCCAGTACTTC.

This sequence joins TRBV5-1 and TRBJ2-7; the D gene could be TRBD1 or TRBD2 (5 bases each). Germline V gene sequence: CDR1 SGHRS, CDR2 YFSETQ. The CDR3 has 14 residues. The V and J ends lost 5 bases and 0 bases respectively, with 12 bases between them. The CDR3 DNA is TGCGCCAGCAGGGGGGACCGGAGCTCCTACGAGCAGTACTTC. Its translation is CASRGDRSSYEQYF. The full variable domain, completed using reference TRBV5-1 and TRBJ2-7, is KAGVTQTPRYLIKTRGQQVTLSCSPISGHRSVSWYQQTPGQGLQFLFEYFSETQRNKGNFPGRFSGRQFSNSRSEMNVSTLELGDSALYLCASRGDRSSYEQYFGPGTRLTVT.

The J gene is TRBJ2-7, the V gene TRBV18; 12 bases align to TRBD2. The CDR3 spans 16 residues. Trimming cost V 4 bases and J 5 bases; bases outside gene matches: 9. The germline V gene has CDR1 KGHSH and CDR2 LQKENI. The CDR3 spells CASSQETSGSSHEQYF. For the CDR3, the DNA is TGTGCCAGCTCACAGGAGACTAGCGGGAGTTCCCACGAGCAGTACTTC. The full variable domain, with the rest looked up from reference TRBV18 and TRBJ2-7, is NAGVMQNPRHLVRRRGQEARLRCSPMKGHSHVYWYRQLPEEGLKFMVYLQKENIIDESGMPKERFSAEFPKEGPSILRIQQVVRGDSAAYFCASSQETSGSSHEQYFGPGTRLTVT.

The count of this clone is one. The chain joins TRBV4-1 to TRBJ1-3, with D possibly matching TRBD1 (6 bases). This CDR3 has 18 amino acids. V was trimmed by 0 bases and J by 0 bases, leaving 15 bases between them. Germline CDR1 is MGHRA and CDR2 is YSYEKL. CDR3 nucleotide sequence: TGCGCCAGCAGCCAAGACTCGGGGGCAGGGGCCTCTGGAAACACCATATATTTT. This gives the protein CASSQDSGAGASGNTIYF.

The chain recombines TRBV4-1 with TRBJ2-5; tentatively, D is TRBD2 (6 bases). Germline values: CDR1 MGHRA, CDR2 YSYEKL. V was shortened by 3 bases and J by 5 bases, with 19 bases between the two germline ends. The length of the CDR3 is 16 residues. The CDR3, as DNA: TGCGCCAGCAGCCAGAAGGGAGCGGGCACCAAGGAGACCCAGTACTTC. Translating it yields CASSQKGAGTKETQYF.

The rearrangement links TRBV2 to TRBJ2-1, with 12 bases matching TRBD2. Germline V lookup: CDR1 SNHLY, CDR2 FYNNEI. The CDR3 sequence is 16 residues long. After removal of 1 base from V and 6 bases from J, the junction contained 4 bases not matched to a gene. The CDR3 sequence: CASSEDLAGGANEQFF. CDR3 in DNA: TGTGCCAGCAGTGAAGATCTAGCGGGAGGGGCCAATGAGCAGTTCTTC. The full variable domain, completed using reference TRBV2 and TRBJ2-1, is EPEVTQTPSHQVTQMGQEVILRCVPISNHLYFYWYRQILGQKVEFLVSFYNNEISEKSEIFDDQFSVERPDGSNFTLKIRSTKLEDSAMYFCASSEDLAGGANEQFFGPGTRLTVL.

The chain employs TRBV10-2 and TRBJ1-3; TRBD1 might be the D (5 bases). The V gene's germline CDR1 is WSHSY and CDR2 SAAADI. The CDR3 runs 18 residues. The V end was cut by 4 bases, the J end by 1 base, with 20 bases between. CDR3 in amino acids: CASSVISGIPLSGNTIYF. CDR3 in DNA: TGCGCCAGCAGTGTGATCTCAGGGATCCCGCTTTCTGGAAACACCATATATTTT.

V gene TRBV28 combines with J gene TRBJ1-4; D gene ambiguous. Trimming took 4 bases from V and 0 from J, leaving 12 bases between them. CDR3 length: 16 residues. Germline CDR1 is MDHEN and CDR2 is SYDVKM. Here the CDR3 reads CASSCQWCTTNEKLFF. DNA of the CDR3: TGTGCCAGCAGTTGCCAATGGTGCACAACTAATGAAAAACTGTTTTTT.

This sequence joins TRBV5-1 and TRBJ2-1; unclear D gene. V lost 1 base to trimming and J lost 0 bases, with 11 bases between them. The germline V gene has CDR1 SGHRS and CDR2 YFSETQ. The CDR3 has 16 amino acids. The CDR3 here is CASSLTTGSSYNEQFF. CDR3 coding DNA: TGCGCCAGCAGCTTGACTACGGGTAGCTCCTACAATGAGCAGTTCTTC.

The V call is TRBV7-9, the J call TRBJ2-1; a possible D gene is TRBD1 (5 bases). The CDR3 loop spans 16 amino acids. CDR1 is SEHNR and CDR2 is FQNEAQ in the germline V gene (reference sequence). The ends were cut back, 5 bases at V and 5 bases at J, with 19 bases in the middle. CDR3 sequence: CASSRTRGLGDNEQFF. The DNA of the CDR3 is TGTGCCAGCAGCCGCACAAGGGGTTTAGGGGACAATGAGCAGTTCTTC.